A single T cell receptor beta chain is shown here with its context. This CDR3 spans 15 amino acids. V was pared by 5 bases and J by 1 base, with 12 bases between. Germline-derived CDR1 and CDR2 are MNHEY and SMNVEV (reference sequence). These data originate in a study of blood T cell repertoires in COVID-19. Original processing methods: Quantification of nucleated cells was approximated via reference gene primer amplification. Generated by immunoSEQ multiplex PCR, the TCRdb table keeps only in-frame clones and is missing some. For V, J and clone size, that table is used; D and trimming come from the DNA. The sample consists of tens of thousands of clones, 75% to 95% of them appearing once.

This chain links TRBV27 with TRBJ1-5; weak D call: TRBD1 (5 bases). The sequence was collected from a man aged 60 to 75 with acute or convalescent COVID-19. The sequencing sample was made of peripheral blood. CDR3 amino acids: CASSGGGMSNQPQHF. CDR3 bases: TGTGCCAGCAGTGGGGGGGGGATGAGCAATCAGCCCCAGCATTTT.